A selection of T cell receptor beta chains follows, all from one sample in a study of cytomegalovirus exposure and HLA in healthy donors. The repertoire was sequenced with immunoSEQ multiplex PCR; TCRdb's copy has only in-frame clones and lacks some. The sample lists approximately 110,000 clones; about four fifths were seen once. Sequenced sample: PBMCs. The receptors shown here come from a young man in good health and CMV-seropositive. CDR3s include the opening cysteine and the closing phenylalanine or tryptophan. A D gene is named only where the DNA matches it firmly. Rows may omit the clone size; those that give it use once, few, many or a size class.

j_gene: TRBJ2-5; abundance: NA; d_gene: TRBD2; v_gene: TRBV19; CDR3nt: TGTGCCAGTAGTATCGGGAGGCAAGAGACCCAGTACTTC; CDR3aa: CASSIGRQETQYF
j_gene: TRBJ2-3; abundance: NA; d_gene: TRBD2; v_gene: TRBV7-8; CDR3nt: TGTGCCAGCAGCTTAATAGCTACTAGCGGGCTGTTTAGCACAGATACGCAGTATTTT; CDR3aa: CASSLIATSGLFSTDTQYF
j_gene: TRBJ1-2; abundance: NA; d_gene: NA; v_gene: TRBV2; CDR3nt: TGTGCCAGCAGTGAACAGGGCGCCTCCATGGGTGGCTACACCTTC; CDR3aa: CASSEQGASMGGYTF
j_gene: TRBJ1-2; abundance: NA; d_gene: NA; v_gene: TRBV4-1; CDR3nt: TGCGCCAGCAGCCAAGATCGGGTGAGCTATGGCTACACCTTC; CDR3aa: CASSQDRVSYGYTF
j_gene: TRBJ2-7; abundance: few; d_gene: NA; v_gene: TRBV27; CDR3nt: TGTGCCAGCAGCATCGGCACAGGCTACGAGCAGTACTTC; CDR3aa: CASSIGTGYEQYF
j_gene: TRBJ2-1; abundance: NA; d_gene: NA; v_gene: TRBV29-1; CDR3nt: TGCAGCGCATTAAGGGGTTCGTACAATGAGCAGTTCTTC; CDR3aa: CSALRGSYNEQFF
j_gene: TRBJ1-2; abundance: NA; d_gene: NA; v_gene: TRBV14; CDR3nt: TGTGCCAGCAGCCAAGGCGCAGGGAATGGCTACACCTTC; CDR3aa: CASSQGAGNGYTF
j_gene: TRBJ2-5; abundance: NA; d_gene: NA; v_gene: TRBV5-4; CDR3nt: TGTGCCAGCAGCTTGGCCGGCCCCGGGGAGACCCAGTACTTC; CDR3aa: CASSLAGPGETQYF
j_gene: TRBJ1-1; abundance: few; d_gene: NA; v_gene: TRBV19; CDR3nt: TGTGCCACTTCGCTGGGACTGCCGAACACTGAAGCTTTCTTT; CDR3aa: CATSLGLPNTEAFF
j_gene: TRBJ2-5; abundance: NA; d_gene: TRBD1; v_gene: TRBV27; CDR3nt: TGTGCCAGCAGGCCAACAGGGGGCTATGGGGAGACCCAGTACTTC; CDR3aa: CASRPTGGYGETQYF
j_gene: TRBJ2-7; abundance: NA; d_gene: TRBD2; v_gene: TRBV6-1; CDR3nt: TGTGCCAGCAGCCTTCGGGGGGGGCAGTACTTC; CDR3aa: CASSLRGGQYF
j_gene: TRBJ2-3; abundance: NA; d_gene: NA; v_gene: TRBV7-2; CDR3nt: TGTGCCAGCAGCCAAAACACAGATACGCAGTATTTT; CDR3aa: CASSQNTDTQYF
j_gene: TRBJ2-7; abundance: NA; d_gene: TRBD1; v_gene: TRBV5-6; CDR3nt: TGTGCCAGCAGCCGGGTCGGGACAGGGGGGAACGAGCAGTACTTC; CDR3aa: CASSRVGTGGNEQYF
j_gene: TRBJ2-6; abundance: NA; d_gene: TRBD1; v_gene: TRBV5-1; CDR3nt: TGCGCCAGCAGCAGGGGACAGGGGACCTCTGGGGCCAACGTCCTGACTTTC; CDR3aa: CASSRGQGTSGANVLTF
j_gene: TRBJ2-1; abundance: NA; d_gene: TRBD2; v_gene: TRBV7-9; CDR3nt: TGTGCCAGCAGCTTATGGGGCGGGGGGGCCCCACTGAACAATGAGCAGTTCTTC; CDR3aa: CASSLWGGGAPLNNEQFF
j_gene: TRBJ2-3; abundance: once; d_gene: TRBD2; v_gene: TRBV19; CDR3nt: TGTGCCAGTAGCGCGGGGGGTTATACGCAGTATTTT; CDR3aa: CASSAGGYTQYF
j_gene: TRBJ2-7; abundance: NA; d_gene: NA; v_gene: TRBV27; CDR3nt: TGTGCCAGCAGTTTATACGGAGACGAGCAGTACTTC; CDR3aa: CASSLYGDEQYF
j_gene: TRBJ1-5; abundance: NA; d_gene: TRBD1; v_gene: TRBV6-1; CDR3nt: TGTGCCAGCAGTGCGCGGGACAGCTACAATCAGCCCCAGCATTTT; CDR3aa: CASSARDSYNQPQHF
j_gene: TRBJ1-6; abundance: NA; d_gene: TRBD1; v_gene: TRBV27; CDR3nt: TGTGCCAGCAGTTTATCGATGTGGGGACAGGGTGTGACACCCCTCCACTTT; CDR3aa: CASSLSMWGQGVTPLHF
j_gene: TRBJ2-2; abundance: once; d_gene: NA; v_gene: TRBV29-1; CDR3nt: TGCAGCGTTGACTTAGCGGCCTCCGTGGACGGGGAGCTGTTTTTT; CDR3aa: CSVDLAASVDGELFF
j_gene: TRBJ1-6; abundance: NA; d_gene: NA; v_gene: TRBV15; CDR3nt: TGTGCCACCAGCAGAGATGGGCGACCCGACGGGGCACCCCTCCACTTT; CDR3aa: CATSRDGRPDGAPLHF
j_gene: TRBJ2-7; abundance: few; d_gene: TRBD1; v_gene: TRBV2; CDR3nt: TGTGCCAGCAGAGCCGGGACAGAAGCTCCCGAGCAGTACTTC; CDR3aa: CASRAGTEAPEQYF
j_gene: TRBJ2-1; abundance: NA; d_gene: TRBD2; v_gene: TRBV5-4; CDR3nt: TGTGCCAGCAGCAGGGGACTAGCGGGGGGCCCCCTGGCTGAGCAGTTCTTC; CDR3aa: CASSRGLAGGPLAEQFF
j_gene: TRBJ2-5; abundance: NA; d_gene: NA; v_gene: TRBV6-5; CDR3nt: TGTGCCAGCAGTTACTCGAGCCCTGAAGAGACCCAGTACTTC; CDR3aa: CASSYSSPEETQYF
j_gene: TRBJ1-2; abundance: few; d_gene: NA; v_gene: TRBV7-9; CDR3nt: TGTGCCAGCAGCTTTCAGGGCTACTATGGCTACACCTTC; CDR3aa: CASSFQGYYGYTF
j_gene: TRBJ2-5; abundance: NA; d_gene: NA; v_gene: TRBV7-9; CDR3nt: TGTGCCAGCAGCCCGAACAGGGGAGGAGGGCAAGAGACCCAGTACTTC; CDR3aa: CASSPNRGGGQETQYF
j_gene: TRBJ2-3; abundance: NA; d_gene: NA; v_gene: TRBV30; CDR3nt: TGTGCCTGGACGACTGGCACAGATACGCAGTATTTT; CDR3aa: CAWTTGTDTQYF
j_gene: TRBJ1-6; abundance: NA; d_gene: NA; v_gene: TRBV7-2; CDR3nt: TGTGCCAGCAGCTTAGAGGGGTCTGCAATGGGTTCACCCCTCCACTTT; CDR3aa: CASSLEGSAMGSPLHF
j_gene: TRBJ2-3; abundance: once; d_gene: TRBD2; v_gene: TRBV5-6; CDR3nt: TGTGCCAGCAGCGCCCTCGAGCGGGGAGACACAGATACGCAGTATTTT; CDR3aa: CASSALERGDTDTQYF
j_gene: TRBJ2-7; abundance: NA; d_gene: TRBD1; v_gene: TRBV25-1; CDR3nt: TGTGCCAGCAGTGAATCAGGGGACAGGGCCGAGCAGTACTTC; CDR3aa: CASSESGDRAEQYF
j_gene: TRBJ1-2; abundance: few; d_gene: TRBD1; v_gene: TRBV28; CDR3nt: TGTGCCAGCAGTTCCCCCGCGGGACAGGGGTATGGCTACACCTTC; CDR3aa: CASSSPAGQGYGYTF
j_gene: TRBJ2-7; abundance: NA; d_gene: NA; v_gene: TRBV5-1; CDR3nt: TGCGCCAGCAGCTTGGGAGGCCAAGGGGGCTACGAGCAGTACTTC; CDR3aa: CASSLGGQGGYEQYF
j_gene: TRBJ2-7; abundance: NA; d_gene: NA; v_gene: TRBV7-9; CDR3nt: TGTGCCAGCAGCCTAGTGGGCGCCTACGAGCAGTACTTC; CDR3aa: CASSLVGAYEQYF
j_gene: TRBJ2-5; abundance: NA; d_gene: TRBD2; v_gene: TRBV5-6; CDR3nt: TGTGCCAGCTTCGAGCGGGGGGGCGGGGAGACCCAGTACTTC; CDR3aa: CASFERGGGETQYF
j_gene: TRBJ2-7; abundance: once; d_gene: TRBD2; v_gene: TRBV7-2; CDR3nt: TGTGCCAGCAGCCCGGGAGGCGGGAACTCCTACGAGCAGTACTTC; CDR3aa: CASSPGGGNSYEQYF
j_gene: TRBJ1-3; abundance: NA; d_gene: NA; v_gene: TRBV9; CDR3nt: TGTGCCAGCAGCGTAGCGGTATTCTCTGGAAACACCATATATTTT; CDR3aa: CASSVAVFSGNTIYF
j_gene: TRBJ1-5; abundance: NA; d_gene: NA; v_gene: TRBV5-1; CDR3nt: TGCGCCAGCAGCTCCGGCTCAGGGGCGAACCAGCCCCGGCATTTT; CDR3aa: CASSSGSGANQPRHF
j_gene: TRBJ2-5; abundance: NA; d_gene: TRBD2; v_gene: TRBV6-6; CDR3nt: TGTGCCAGCAGTTACTGGCGGGGGGAAGAGACCCAGTACTTC; CDR3aa: CASSYWRGEETQYF
j_gene: TRBJ1-2; abundance: NA; d_gene: TRBD1; v_gene: TRBV28; CDR3nt: TGTGCCAGCAGTACAGGGGGCGATGGCTACACCTTC; CDR3aa: CASSTGGDGYTF
j_gene: TRBJ1-6; abundance: NA; d_gene: NA; v_gene: TRBV6-5; CDR3nt: TGTGCCAGCAGTTACATGATACAGGGCGGTTCACCCCTCCACTTT; CDR3aa: CASSYMIQGGSPLHF
j_gene: TRBJ1-4; abundance: NA; d_gene: TRBD1; v_gene: TRBV5-1; CDR3nt: TGCGCCAGCAGCTCCATGGGACAGGGAACTAATGAAAAACTGTTTTTT; CDR3aa: CASSSMGQGTNEKLFF
j_gene: TRBJ2-7; abundance: NA; d_gene: TRBD2; v_gene: TRBV28; CDR3nt: TGTGCCAGCAGCCCGGGGGGGGGCGAGCAGTACTTC; CDR3aa: CASSPGGGEQYF
j_gene: TRBJ2-5; abundance: NA; d_gene: TRBD2; v_gene: TRBV19; CDR3nt: TGTGCCAGTAGTATCCAGCGGGGGGCGGAGACCCAGTACTTC; CDR3aa: CASSIQRGAETQYF
j_gene: TRBJ2-4; abundance: NA; d_gene: TRBD1; v_gene: TRBV5-1; CDR3nt: TGCGCCAGCAGCTCTCCGGGACAGGGGGACATTCAGTACTTC; CDR3aa: CASSSPGQGDIQYF
j_gene: TRBJ2-1; abundance: NA; d_gene: NA; v_gene: TRBV29-1; CDR3nt: TGCAGCGTTGAGTGGACTGTAGTCTACAATGAGCAGTTCTTC; CDR3aa: CSVEWTVVYNEQFF
j_gene: TRBJ2-5; abundance: few; d_gene: TRBD2; v_gene: TRBV7-2; CDR3nt: TGTGCCAGCAGCACCGGGGGGGGGTCGCGGGGGACCCAGTACTTC; CDR3aa: CASSTGGGSRGTQYF
j_gene: TRBJ1-1; abundance: NA; d_gene: NA; v_gene: TRBV28; CDR3nt: TGTGCCAGCGCCATGGGGGGTGAAGCTTTCTTT; CDR3aa: CASAMGGEAFF
j_gene: TRBJ2-2; abundance: NA; d_gene: NA; v_gene: TRBV5-6; CDR3nt: TGTGCCAGCAGCTTGGGGACGGGGTTGCGCACCGGGGAGCTGTTTTTT; CDR3aa: CASSLGTGLRTGELFF
j_gene: TRBJ1-1; abundance: NA; d_gene: TRBD1; v_gene: TRBV13; CDR3nt: TGTGCCAGCAGCCCTGACCTCCGGACAGGGGATACTGAAGCTTTCTTT; CDR3aa: CASSPDLRTGDTEAFF
j_gene: TRBJ1-2; abundance: NA; d_gene: NA; v_gene: TRBV7-2; CDR3nt: TGTGCCAGCAGCTCACCCCAAATCACGCGAGGCTACACCTTC; CDR3aa: CASSSPQITRGYTF
j_gene: TRBJ2-7; abundance: few; d_gene: TRBD1; v_gene: TRBV4-1; CDR3nt: TGCGCCAGCAGCCTTCCGGGACAGGGACGATCGCAGTACTTC; CDR3aa: CASSLPGQGRSQYF